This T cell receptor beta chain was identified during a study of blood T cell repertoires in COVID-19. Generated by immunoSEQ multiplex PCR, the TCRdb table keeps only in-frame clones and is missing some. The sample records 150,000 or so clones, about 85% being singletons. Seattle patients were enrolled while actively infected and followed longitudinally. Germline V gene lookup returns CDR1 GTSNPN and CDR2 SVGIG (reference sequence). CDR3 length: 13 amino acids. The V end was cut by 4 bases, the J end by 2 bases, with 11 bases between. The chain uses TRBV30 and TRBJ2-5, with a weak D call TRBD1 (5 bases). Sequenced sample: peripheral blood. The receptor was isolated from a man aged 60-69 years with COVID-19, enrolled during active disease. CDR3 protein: CAWTDSLQETQYF. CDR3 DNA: TGTGCCTGGACCGACAGTCTTCAAGAGACCCAGTACTTC.